The TCR beta chain described here comes from a study of CD8 T cells in ankylosing spondylitis. The CDR3 runs 15 residues. The germline V and J ends were trimmed by 1 base and 0 bases, with 8 bases remaining between them. Germline V gives CDR1 LGHDT, CDR2 YNNKEL (reference sequence). This clonotype was seen a handful of times. Its cognate antigen is unknown. Using its own MiXCR run on the 5' RACE reads, TCRdb lists one record per CDR3 protein. The sample includes 250,000 to 350,000 distinct CDR3 sequences, roughly 20% seen only once; the top ten take under 8.5%. General observations from the study: Disease-linked clones displayed a CD8+ phenotype and appeared relatively rarely in peripheral blood.

The sample consisted of blood, either unsorted or a sorted T cell fraction (not recorded which). This TCR was sampled from a male donor with ankylosing spondylitis or in good health (not recorded which). The rearrangement joins TRBV3-1 to TRBJ2-3; tentative D call: TRBD2 (6 bases). CDR3 region: CASSQVGTSTDTQYF. DNA of the CDR3: TGTGCCAGCAGCCAAGTCGGGACTAGCACAGATACGCAGTATTTT.